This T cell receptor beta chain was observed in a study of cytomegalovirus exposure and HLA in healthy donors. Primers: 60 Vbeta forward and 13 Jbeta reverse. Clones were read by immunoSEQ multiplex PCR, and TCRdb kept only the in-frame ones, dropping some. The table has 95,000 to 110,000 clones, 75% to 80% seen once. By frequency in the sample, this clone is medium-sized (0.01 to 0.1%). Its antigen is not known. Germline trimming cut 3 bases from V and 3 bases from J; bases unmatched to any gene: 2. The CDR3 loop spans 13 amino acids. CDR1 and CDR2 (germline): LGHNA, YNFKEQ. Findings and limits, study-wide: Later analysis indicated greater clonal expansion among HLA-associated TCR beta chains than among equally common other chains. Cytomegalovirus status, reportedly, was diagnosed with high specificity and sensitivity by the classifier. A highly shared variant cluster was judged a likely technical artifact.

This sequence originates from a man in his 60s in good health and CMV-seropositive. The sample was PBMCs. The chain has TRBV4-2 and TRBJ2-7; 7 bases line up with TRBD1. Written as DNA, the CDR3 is TGTGCCAGCAGCCAGACAGGGATCTACGAGCAGTACTTC. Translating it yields CASSQTGIYEQYF.